A selection of T cell receptor beta chains follows, all from one sample in a study of T cell responses to AZD1222 COVID-19 vaccine. Measured with immunoSEQ multiplex PCR; TCRdb has only the in-frame clones, and not every one. This sample carries 50,000 to 65,000 clones, 70% to 90% of them seen once, and the ten largest clones take 4.9%. The sequenced sample was peripheral blood, obtained on day 0 of AZD1222 vaccination. These receptor sequences come from an adult in good health. CDR3s include the opening cysteine and the closing phenylalanine or tryptophan. The size of a clone is reported for some rows only, either as once, few or many, or as a class for expanded clones.

v_gene: TRBV19
abundance: .
CDR3aa: CASSIIGQGDEKLFF

v_gene: TRBV9
abundance: .
CDR3aa: CASSGGQGIRGYTF

v_gene: TRBV19
abundance: .
CDR3aa: CASSISRRTTDTQYF

v_gene: TRBV5-6
abundance: .
CDR3aa: CASSLPLTTDTQYF

v_gene: TRBV12-3/TRBV12-4
abundance: once
CDR3aa: CASTVRPNTEAFF

v_gene: TRBV30
abundance: .
CDR3aa: CAWDFLAGETQYF

v_gene: TRBV5-1
abundance: .
CDR3aa: CASSLSGSSGNTIYF

v_gene: TRBV5-1
abundance: .
CDR3aa: CASSPGGSGEKLFF

v_gene: TRBV5-1
abundance: .
CDR3aa: CASSANGQKEETQYF

v_gene: TRBV3-1/TRBV3-2
abundance: .
CDR3aa: CASSQVAQGDGGNQPQHF

v_gene: TRBV29-1
abundance: .
CDR3aa: CSVGQRGRSYNEQFF

v_gene: TRBV5-1
abundance: .
CDR3aa: CASSLEGYGYTF

v_gene: TRBV27
abundance: .
CDR3aa: CASKTGTWGSGELFF

v_gene: TRBV19
abundance: .
CDR3aa: CASSTLSGGAFYNEQFF

v_gene: TRBV3-1/TRBV3-2
abundance: .
CDR3aa: CASSQDLGYGYTF

v_gene: TRBV5-6
abundance: few
CDR3aa: CASITSGGSEAFF

v_gene: TRBV12-3/TRBV12-4
abundance: .
CDR3aa: CASSLTGNTIYF

v_gene: TRBV6-5
abundance: .
CDR3aa: CASIRQGGNQPQHF

v_gene: TRBV5-5
abundance: .
CDR3aa: CASSLVGGGSSTDTQYF

v_gene: TRBV9
abundance: once
CDR3aa: CASSAGDGLAGVYEQFF

v_gene: TRBV18
abundance: .
CDR3aa: CASSLAAGATDTQYF

v_gene: TRBV19
abundance: .
CDR3aa: CASQDRLNTEAFF

v_gene: TRBV2
abundance: .
CDR3aa: CASSVPGGSDQPQHF

v_gene: TRBV5-4
abundance: .
CDR3aa: CASSSAGRNYGYTF

v_gene: TRBV5-5
abundance: .
CDR3aa: CASSQARQGRPNYGYTF